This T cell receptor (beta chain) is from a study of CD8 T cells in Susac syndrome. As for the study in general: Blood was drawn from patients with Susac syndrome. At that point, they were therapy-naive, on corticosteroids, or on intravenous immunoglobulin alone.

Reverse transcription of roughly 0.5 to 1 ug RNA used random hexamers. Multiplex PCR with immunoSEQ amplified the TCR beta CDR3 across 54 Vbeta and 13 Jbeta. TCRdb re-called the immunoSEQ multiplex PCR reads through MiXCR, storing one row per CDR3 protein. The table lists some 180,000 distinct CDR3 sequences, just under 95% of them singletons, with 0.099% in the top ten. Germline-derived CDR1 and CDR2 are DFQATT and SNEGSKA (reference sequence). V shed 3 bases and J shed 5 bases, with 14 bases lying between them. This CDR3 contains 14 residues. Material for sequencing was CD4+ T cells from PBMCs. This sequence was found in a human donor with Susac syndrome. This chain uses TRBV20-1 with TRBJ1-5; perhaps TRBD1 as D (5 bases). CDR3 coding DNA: TGCAGTGCTAGGGGAGTACGGGGGGATCAGCCCCAGCATTTT. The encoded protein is CSARGVRGDQPQHF.